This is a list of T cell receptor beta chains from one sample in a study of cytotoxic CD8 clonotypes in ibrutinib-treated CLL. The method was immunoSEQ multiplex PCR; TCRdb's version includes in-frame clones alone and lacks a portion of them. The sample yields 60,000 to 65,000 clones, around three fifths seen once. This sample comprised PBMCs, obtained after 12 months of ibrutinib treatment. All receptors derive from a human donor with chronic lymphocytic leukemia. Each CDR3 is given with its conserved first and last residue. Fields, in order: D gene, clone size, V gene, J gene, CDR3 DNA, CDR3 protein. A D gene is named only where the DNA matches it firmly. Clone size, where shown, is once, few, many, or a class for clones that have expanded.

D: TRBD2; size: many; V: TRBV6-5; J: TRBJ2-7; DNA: TGTGCCAGCACCACAGCGGGACCCAAAAACGAGCAGTACTTC; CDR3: CASTTAGPKNEQYF
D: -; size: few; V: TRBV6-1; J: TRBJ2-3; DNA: TGTGCCAGCAGGATAACAGGGTCGCCCCGGTATTTT; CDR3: CASRITGSPRYF
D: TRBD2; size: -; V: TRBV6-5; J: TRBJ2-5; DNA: TGTGCCAGCAGTTACATCCCTAGCGGGAGAGAGACCCAGTACTTC; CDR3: CASSYIPSGRETQYF
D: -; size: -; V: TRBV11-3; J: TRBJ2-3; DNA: TGTGCCAGCAGCCCCGCTGTGGGCGGGACGCAGTATTTT; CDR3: CASSPAVGGTQYF
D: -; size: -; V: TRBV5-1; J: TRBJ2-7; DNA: TGCGCCAGCAGCTTGGCGGAGGACAGCCCCTTCTACGAGCAGTACTTC; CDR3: CASSLAEDSPFYEQYF
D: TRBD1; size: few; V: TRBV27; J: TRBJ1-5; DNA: TGTGCCAGCAGACAGGGGTTGGGCAATCAGCCCCAGCATTTT; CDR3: CASRQGLGNQPQHF
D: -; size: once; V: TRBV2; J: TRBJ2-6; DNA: TGTGCCAGCAGTGGCACCACCCCCGGGGCCAACGTCCTGACTTTC; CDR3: CASSGTTPGANVLTF
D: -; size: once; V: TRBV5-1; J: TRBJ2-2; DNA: TGCGCCAGCAGCTTTAACAACCTCGTGCTAGTTGACTCGAACACCGGGGAGCTGTTTTTT; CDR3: CASSFNNLVLVDSNTGELFF
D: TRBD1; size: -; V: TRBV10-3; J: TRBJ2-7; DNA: TGTGCCATCAGTGAGGACAGGGGTCTCGGCTACGAGCAGTACTTC; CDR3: CAISEDRGLGYEQYF
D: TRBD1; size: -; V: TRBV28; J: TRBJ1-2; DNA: TGTGCCAGCAGGTGGACAGGGGGCTATGGCTACACCTTC; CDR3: CASRWTGGYGYTF
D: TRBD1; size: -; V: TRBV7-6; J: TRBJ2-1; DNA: TGTGCCAGCAGCTTGTTTCTGGACAGGGCACATGAGCAGTTCTTC; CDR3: CASSLFLDRAHEQFF
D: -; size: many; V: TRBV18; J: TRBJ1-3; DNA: TGTGCCAGCTCTTCGACTCCGGCGGGTGGAAACACCATATATTTT; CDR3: CASSSTPAGGNTIYF
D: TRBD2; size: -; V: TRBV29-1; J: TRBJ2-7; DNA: TGCAGCGTTGGAACGGGGGGTACGTACGAGCAGTACTTC; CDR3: CSVGTGGTYEQYF
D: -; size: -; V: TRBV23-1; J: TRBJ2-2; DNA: TGCGCCAGCAGTCACCCTGTGGACGGAGACACCGGGGAGCTGTTTTTT; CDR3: CASSHPVDGDTGELFF
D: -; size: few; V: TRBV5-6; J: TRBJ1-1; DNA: TGTGCCAGCAGCTTCTTAGACAGGGAAGCTTTCTTT; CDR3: CASSFLDREAFF
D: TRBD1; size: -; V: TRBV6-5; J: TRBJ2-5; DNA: TGTGCCAGCAGTTACGAGGGACAGGGGACCCAGTACTTC; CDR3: CASSYEGQGTQYF
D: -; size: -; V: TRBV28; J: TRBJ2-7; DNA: TGTGCCAGCAGTTTCCCGACAGGGAGGGTCAACGAGCAGTACTTC; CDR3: CASSFPTGRVNEQYF
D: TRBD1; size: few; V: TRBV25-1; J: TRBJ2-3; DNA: TGTGCCAGCAGTGGGACAGGGGATTTCACAGATACGCAGTATTTT; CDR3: CASSGTGDFTDTQYF
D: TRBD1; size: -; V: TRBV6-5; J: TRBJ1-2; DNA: TGTGCCAGCAGTTACGTTGGACAGGCTGCTCACTTC; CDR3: CASSYVGQAAHF
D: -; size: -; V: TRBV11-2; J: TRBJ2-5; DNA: TGTGCCAGCAGCCCGTCCGGGAGTTACCAGTACTTC; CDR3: CASSPSGSYQYF
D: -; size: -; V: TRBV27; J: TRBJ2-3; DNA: TGTGCCAGCAGTTTAGGACCCTACACAGATACGCAGTATTTT; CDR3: CASSLGPYTDTQYF
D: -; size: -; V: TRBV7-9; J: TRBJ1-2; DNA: TGTGCCAGCAGCTCGGATAACTATGGCTACACCTTC; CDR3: CASSSDNYGYTF
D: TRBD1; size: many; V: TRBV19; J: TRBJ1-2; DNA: TGTGCCAGTAGCGACCGGACAGGGAGTAACTATGGCTACACCTTC; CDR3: CASSDRTGSNYGYTF
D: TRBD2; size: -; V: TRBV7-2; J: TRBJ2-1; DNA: TGTGCCAGCAGCACCACCAGCGGGGGGAGCTCCTACAATGAGCAGTTCTTC; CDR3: CASSTTSGGSSYNEQFF
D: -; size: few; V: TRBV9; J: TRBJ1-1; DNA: TGTGCCAGCAGCGTCAATTATTACACTGAAGCTTTCTTT; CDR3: CASSVNYYTEAFF
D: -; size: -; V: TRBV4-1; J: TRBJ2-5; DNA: TGCGCCAGCAGCCAACCCTATGGACAGAAAGAGACCCAGTACTTC; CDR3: CASSQPYGQKETQYF
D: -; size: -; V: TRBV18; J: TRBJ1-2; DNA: TGTGCCAGCTCACCCGGACAGAAAGCTAACTATGGCTACACCTTC; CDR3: CASSPGQKANYGYTF
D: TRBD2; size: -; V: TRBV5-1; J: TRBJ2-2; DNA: TGCGCCAGCAGCCCTCGGGGACTAGCGGGAGACACCGGGGAGCTGTTTTTT; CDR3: CASSPRGLAGDTGELFF
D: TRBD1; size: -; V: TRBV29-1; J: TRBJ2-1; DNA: TGCAGCGTTAAGGGGGCTATCAATGAGCAGTTCTTC; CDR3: CSVKGAINEQFF
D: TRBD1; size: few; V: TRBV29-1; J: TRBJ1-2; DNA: TGCAGCGTCGCAGGGGGTACCGATGGCTACACCTTC; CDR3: CSVAGGTDGYTF
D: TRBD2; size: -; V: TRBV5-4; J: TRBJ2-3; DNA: TGTGCCAGCAGCCAGGGGACTAGCCATAGCACAGATACGCAGTATTTT; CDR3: CASSQGTSHSTDTQYF
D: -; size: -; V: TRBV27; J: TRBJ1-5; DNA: TGTGCCAGCAGTTTACAACTACGTCAGCCCCAGCATTTT; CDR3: CASSLQLRQPQHF
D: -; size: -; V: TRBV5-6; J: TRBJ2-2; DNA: TGTGCCAGCAGCTTAGCGGCCGGGGAGCTGTTTTTT; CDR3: CASSLAAGELFF
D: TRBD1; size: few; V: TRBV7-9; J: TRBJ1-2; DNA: TGTGCCAGCAGCCCCCCAGGGGGCGCAGGTGGCTACACCTTC; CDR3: CASSPPGGAGGYTF
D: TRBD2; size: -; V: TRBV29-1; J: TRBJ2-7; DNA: TGCAGCGTTAAAGCTATAGCGACTAGCGGATTTTACTACGAGCAGTACTTC; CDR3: CSVKAIATSGFYYEQYF
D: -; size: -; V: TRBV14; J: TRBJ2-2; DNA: TGTGCCAGCAGCCAAGAAGGGCGCGGGGAGCTGTTTTTT; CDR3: CASSQEGRGELFF
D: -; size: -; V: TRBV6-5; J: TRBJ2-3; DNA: TGTGCCAGTTCGGGGGCAGATACGCAGTATTTT; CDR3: CASSGADTQYF
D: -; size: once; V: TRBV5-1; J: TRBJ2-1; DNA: TGCGCCAGCAGCTTGGTAGGACGGACCTACAATGAGCAGTTCTTC; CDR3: CASSLVGRTYNEQFF
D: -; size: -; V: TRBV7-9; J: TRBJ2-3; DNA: TGTGCCAGCGCGCGCACAGATACGCAGTATTTT; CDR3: CASARTDTQYF
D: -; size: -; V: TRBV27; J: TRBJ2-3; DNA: TGTGCCAGCAGTTTATCGGCGGGTTCGGCAGATACGCAGTATTTT; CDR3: CASSLSAGSADTQYF
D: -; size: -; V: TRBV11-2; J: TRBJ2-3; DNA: TGTGCCAGCAGCTTAGATCGGGCGGGAGATACGCAGTATTTT; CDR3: CASSLDRAGDTQYF
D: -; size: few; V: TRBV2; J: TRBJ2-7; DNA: TGTGCCAGCAAACCCGGGGAGGACTTCGAGCAGTACTTC; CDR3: CASKPGEDFEQYF
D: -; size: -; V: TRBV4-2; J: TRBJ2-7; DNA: TGTGCCAGCAGCCAAGAGGAGGATAACGCGCTCTACGAGCAGTACTTC; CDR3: CASSQEEDNALYEQYF
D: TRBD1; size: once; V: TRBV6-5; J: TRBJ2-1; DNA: TGTGCCAGCAACGGACAGGGCAATGAGCAGTTCTTC; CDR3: CASNGQGNEQFF
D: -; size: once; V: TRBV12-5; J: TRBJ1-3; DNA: TGTGCTAGTCTCCCAGGGAGGAACACCATATATTTT; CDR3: CASLPGRNTIYF
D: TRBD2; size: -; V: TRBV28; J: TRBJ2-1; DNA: TGTGCCAGCAGTTTACGAAGCGGGAGAGCTGGGAGCAATGAGCAGTTCTTC; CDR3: CASSLRSGRAGSNEQFF
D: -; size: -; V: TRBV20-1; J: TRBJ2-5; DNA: TGCAGTGCTAGCCAAGAGACCCAGTACTTC; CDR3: CSASQETQYF
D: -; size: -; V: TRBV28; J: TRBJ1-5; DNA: TGTGCCAGCAGTCGTAATCAGCCCCAGCATTTT; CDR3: CASSRNQPQHF
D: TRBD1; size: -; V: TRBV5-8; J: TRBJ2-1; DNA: TGTGCCAGCAGCCGAGCGACAGGGGGCATTTATGAGCAGTTCTTC; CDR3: CASSRATGGIYEQFF
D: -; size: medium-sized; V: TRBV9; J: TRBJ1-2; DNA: TGTGCCAGCAGTGGATGGACTAACTATGGCTACACCTTC; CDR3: CASSGWTNYGYTF
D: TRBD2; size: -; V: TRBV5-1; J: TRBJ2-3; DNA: TGCGCCAGCAGCTCGGGACTAGCGGGAGTCGGCTACACAGATACGCAGTATTTT; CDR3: CASSSGLAGVGYTDTQYF
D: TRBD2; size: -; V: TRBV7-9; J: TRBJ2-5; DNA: TGTGCCAGCAGCCTACTAGCGGGTGTCCAAGAGACCCAGTACTTC; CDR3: CASSLLAGVQETQYF
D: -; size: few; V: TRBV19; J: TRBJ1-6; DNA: TGTGCCAGTAGTGGACGGGGGAGAAATTCACCCCTCCACTTT; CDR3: CASSGRGRNSPLHF
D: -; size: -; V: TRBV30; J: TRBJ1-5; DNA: TGTGCCTGGAGTGTAAGAGGGCATCAGCCCCAGCATTTT; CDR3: CAWSVRGHQPQHF